A selection of T cell receptor beta chains follows, all from one sample in a study of T cells in Graves' hyperthyroidism and ophthalmopathy. One entry per CDR3 protein, called by TCRdb with MiXCR from the multiplex PCR reads. The sample consists of a few hundred thousand distinct CDR3 sequences, 20% to 30% of them appearing once. The specimen sequenced was blood. The receptors stem from a man aged 45-65 years with Graves' hyperthyroidism. Each CDR3 is given with its conserved first and last residue. D genes are given only for firm matches. Clone size appears in some rows only: once, few, many, or a class for an expanded clone.

clone size: many; D gene: NA; V gene: TRBV28; J gene: TRBJ1-2; CDR3 DNA: TGTGCCACCACTCGGGCTGCCCATGGCTACACCTTC; CDR3 protein: CATTRAAHGYTF
clone size: few; D gene: TRBD2; V gene: TRBV7-9; J gene: TRBJ2-3; CDR3 DNA: TGTGCCAGCAGCTCAGGACTAGCGGGACTAGGCACAGATACGCAGTATTTT; CDR3 protein: CASSSGLAGLGTDTQYF
clone size: few; D gene: TRBD2; V gene: TRBV7-3; J gene: TRBJ2-3; CDR3 DNA: TGTGCCAGCAGCTCTCTTCCCCTAGCGGGAGGGCCAGGGGATACGCAGTATTTT; CDR3 protein: CASSSLPLAGGPGDTQYF
clone size: few; D gene: NA; V gene: TRBV7-9; J gene: TRBJ1-1; CDR3 DNA: TGTGCCAGCAGCTTAGGGCAGAACCCGAACACTGAAGCTTTCTTT; CDR3 protein: CASSLGQNPNTEAFF
clone size: few; D gene: TRBD1; V gene: TRBV11-2; J gene: TRBJ2-2; CDR3 DNA: TGTGCCAGCAAGCTTAATTTCAGACAGGGGGCTCACACCGGGGAGCTGTTTTTT; CDR3 protein: CASKLNFRQGAHTGELFF
clone size: NA; D gene: TRBD1; V gene: TRBV11-2; J gene: TRBJ1-1; CDR3 DNA: TGTGCCAGCAGACCCGGGACAGGGAACAAGGGGACTGAAGCTTTCTTT; CDR3 protein: CASRPGTGNKGTEAFF
clone size: few; D gene: TRBD2; V gene: TRBV10-3; J gene: TRBJ2-3; CDR3 DNA: TGTGCCATCAGTGCCACTAGCGGGAGGAGCACAGATACGCAGTATTTT; CDR3 protein: CAISATSGRSTDTQYF
clone size: few; D gene: NA; V gene: TRBV7-6; J gene: TRBJ2-2; CDR3 DNA: TGTGCCAGCAGCTTAAGGGCGGGCACCGGGGAGCTGTTTTTT; CDR3 protein: CASSLRAGTGELFF
clone size: few; D gene: NA; V gene: TRBV27; J gene: TRBJ2-7; CDR3 DNA: TGTGCCAGCAGCCCCTCGGGACCAGCTAACGAGCAGTACTTC; CDR3 protein: CASSPSGPANEQYF
clone size: few; D gene: NA; V gene: TRBV19; J gene: TRBJ2-5; CDR3 DNA: TGTGCCTCCTCCAGAGCGAACCAAGAGACCCAGTACTTC; CDR3 protein: CASSRANQETQYF
clone size: few; D gene: NA; V gene: TRBV5-4; J gene: TRBJ2-5; CDR3 DNA: TGTGCCAGCAGCTTGCAGGGACCCTCCGCAGAGACCCAGTACTTC; CDR3 protein: CASSLQGPSAETQYF
clone size: NA; D gene: TRBD2; V gene: TRBV3-1; J gene: TRBJ2-7; CDR3 DNA: TGTGCCAGCAGCTCTCCCGGGACTAGCGGGAGAGGGGTCTCCTACGAGCAGTACTTC; CDR3 protein: CASSSPGTSGRGVSYEQYF
clone size: few; D gene: NA; V gene: TRBV20-1; J gene: TRBJ2-1; CDR3 DNA: TGCAGTGCTAGGGCGGGGAACTCCTACAATGAGCAGTTCTTC; CDR3 protein: CSARAGNSYNEQFF
clone size: many; D gene: TRBD1; V gene: TRBV28; J gene: TRBJ1-1; CDR3 DNA: TGTGCCAGCGGTCGGACAGGGAGGGACACTGAAGCTTTCTTT; CDR3 protein: CASGRTGRDTEAFF
clone size: many; D gene: NA; V gene: TRBV6-2/TRBV6-3; J gene: TRBJ1-3; CDR3 DNA: TGTGCCAGCAGTCGGGACAACTCTGGAAACACCATATATTTT; CDR3 protein: CASSRDNSGNTIYF
clone size: many; D gene: NA; V gene: TRBV2; J gene: TRBJ2-3; CDR3 DNA: TGTGCCAGCTCTGGCGGAGATACGCAGTATTTT; CDR3 protein: CASSGGDTQYF
clone size: NA; D gene: NA; V gene: TRBV14; J gene: TRBJ1-1; CDR3 DNA: TGTGCCAGCAGCCAAGATTGGAACACTGAAGCTTTCTTT; CDR3 protein: CASSQDWNTEAFF
clone size: NA; D gene: NA; V gene: TRBV18; J gene: TRBJ1-5; CDR3 DNA: TGTGCCAGCTCAGCACAGACAGGAAGTCAGCCCCAGCATTTT; CDR3 protein: CASSAQTGSQPQHF
clone size: few; D gene: NA; V gene: TRBV5-6; J gene: TRBJ2-3; CDR3 DNA: TGTGCCAGCAGCTTTTGGGGAGCTAGCACAGATACGCAGTATTTT; CDR3 protein: CASSFWGASTDTQYF
clone size: NA; D gene: NA; V gene: TRBV7-9; J gene: TRBJ2-7; CDR3 DNA: TGTGCCAGCAGCCCTGGGGTACATTCCTACGAGCAGTACTTC; CDR3 protein: CASSPGVHSYEQYF
clone size: few; D gene: TRBD1; V gene: TRBV5-1; J gene: TRBJ2-7; CDR3 DNA: TGCGCCAGCAGAGGGGGACAGGGCCTTTTTGGTGAGCAGTACTTC; CDR3 protein: CASRGGQGLFGEQYF
clone size: NA; D gene: TRBD1; V gene: TRBV6-2/TRBV6-3; J gene: TRBJ1-2; CDR3 DNA: TGTGCCAGCAAACGCACAGGGGCATCTGGCTACACCTTC; CDR3 protein: CASKRTGASGYTF
clone size: NA; D gene: TRBD1; V gene: TRBV7-9; J gene: TRBJ1-2; CDR3 DNA: TGTGCCAGCAGCCGCAGGGGGCTTGGCTACACCTTC; CDR3 protein: CASSRRGLGYTF
clone size: many; D gene: TRBD1; V gene: TRBV3-1; J gene: TRBJ2-3; CDR3 DNA: TGTGCCAGCAGCCCACCGGACAGGGTCACAGATACGCAGTATTTT; CDR3 protein: CASSPPDRVTDTQYF
clone size: NA; D gene: NA; V gene: TRBV5-1; J gene: TRBJ2-7; CDR3 DNA: TGCGCCAGCAGCCAACTGAGGGGGTCCTACGAGCAGTACTTC; CDR3 protein: CASSQLRGSYEQYF
clone size: many; D gene: NA; V gene: TRBV7-2; J gene: TRBJ2-7; CDR3 DNA: TGTGCCAGCCTACTAGCAGGCGAGCAGTACTTC; CDR3 protein: CASLLAGEQYF